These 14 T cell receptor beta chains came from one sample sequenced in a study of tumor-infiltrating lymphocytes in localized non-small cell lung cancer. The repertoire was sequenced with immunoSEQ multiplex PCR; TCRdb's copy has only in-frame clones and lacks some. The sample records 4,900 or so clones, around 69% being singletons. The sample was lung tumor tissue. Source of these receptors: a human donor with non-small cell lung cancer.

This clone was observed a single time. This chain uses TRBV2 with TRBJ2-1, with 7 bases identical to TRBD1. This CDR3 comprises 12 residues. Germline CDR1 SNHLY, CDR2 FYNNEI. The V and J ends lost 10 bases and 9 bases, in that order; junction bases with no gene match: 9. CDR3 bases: TGTGCCAACTTCACAGGGGCGGGTGAGCAGTTCTTC. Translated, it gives CANFTGAGEQFF. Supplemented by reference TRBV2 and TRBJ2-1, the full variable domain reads EPEVTQTPSHQVTQMGQEVILRCVPISNHLYFYWYRQILGQKVEFLVSFYNNEISEKSEIFDDQFSVERPDGSNFTLKIRSTKLEDSAMYFCANFTGAGEQFFGPGTRLTVL.

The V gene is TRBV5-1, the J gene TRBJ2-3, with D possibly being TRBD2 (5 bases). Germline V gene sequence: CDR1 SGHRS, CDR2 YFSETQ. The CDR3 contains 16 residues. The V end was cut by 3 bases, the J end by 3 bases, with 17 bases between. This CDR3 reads CASSSAAGGVTDTQYF. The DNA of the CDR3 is TGCGCCAGCAGCTCGGCGGCGGGTGGGGTGACAGATACGCAGTATTTT.

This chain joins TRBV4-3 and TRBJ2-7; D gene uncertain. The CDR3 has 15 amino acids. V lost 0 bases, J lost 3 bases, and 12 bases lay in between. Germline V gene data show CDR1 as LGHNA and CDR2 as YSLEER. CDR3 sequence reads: CASSQDSQPFYEQYF. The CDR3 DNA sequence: TGCGCCAGCAGCCAAGACAGCCAGCCTTTCTACGAGCAGTACTTC.

Written as DNA, the CDR3 is TGTGCCAGCAGTTTGAGGCGGGGGACGCCCTACGAGCAGTACGTC. Translated, it gives CASSLRRGTPYEQYV. The chain combines TRBV27 with TRBJ2-7; 7 bases are a match to TRBD2. The J segment lost 2 bases and the V segment lost 3 bases, leaving 7 bases of the junction unmatched. The CDR3 runs to 15 residues. CDR1 is MNHEY, CDR2 SMNVEV, per germline (reference sequence).

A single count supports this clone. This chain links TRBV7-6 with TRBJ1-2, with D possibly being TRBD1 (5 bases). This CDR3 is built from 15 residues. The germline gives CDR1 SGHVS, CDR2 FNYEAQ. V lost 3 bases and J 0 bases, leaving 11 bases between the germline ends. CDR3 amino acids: CASSFGGEANYGYTF. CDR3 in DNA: TGTGCCAGCAGCTTTGGGGGGGAAGCTAACTATGGCTACACCTTC.

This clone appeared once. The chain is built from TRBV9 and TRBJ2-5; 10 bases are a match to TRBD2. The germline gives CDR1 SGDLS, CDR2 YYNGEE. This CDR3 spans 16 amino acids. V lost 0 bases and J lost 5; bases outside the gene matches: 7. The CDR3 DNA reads TGTGCCAGCAGCGTAGGAGCTAGCGGGGGAGTGGAGACCCAGTACTTC. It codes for CASSVGASGGVETQYF.

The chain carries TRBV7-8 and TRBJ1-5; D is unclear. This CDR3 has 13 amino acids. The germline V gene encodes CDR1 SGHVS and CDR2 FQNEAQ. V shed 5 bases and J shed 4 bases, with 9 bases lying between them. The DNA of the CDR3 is TGTGCCAGCAGCCCAGACGGTAATCAGCCCCAGCATTTT. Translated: CASSPDGNQPQHF.

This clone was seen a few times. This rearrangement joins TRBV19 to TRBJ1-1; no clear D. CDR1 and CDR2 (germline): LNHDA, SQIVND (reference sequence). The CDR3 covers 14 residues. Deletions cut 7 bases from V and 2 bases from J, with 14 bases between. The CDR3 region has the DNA TGTGCCAGTACCCCTCTACGGGAAAACACTGAAGCTTTCTTT. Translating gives CASTPLRENTEAFF.

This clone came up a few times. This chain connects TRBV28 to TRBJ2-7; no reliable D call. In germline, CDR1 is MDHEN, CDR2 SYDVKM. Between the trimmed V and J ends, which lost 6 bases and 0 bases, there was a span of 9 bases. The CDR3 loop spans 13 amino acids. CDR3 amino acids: CASRQKSSYEQYV. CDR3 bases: TGTGCCAGCAGACAGAAGAGCTCCTACGAGCAGTACGTC.

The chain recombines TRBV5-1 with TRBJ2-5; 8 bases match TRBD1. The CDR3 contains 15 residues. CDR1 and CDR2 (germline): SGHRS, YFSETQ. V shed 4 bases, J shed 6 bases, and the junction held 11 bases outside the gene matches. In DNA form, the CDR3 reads TGCGCCAGCAGCCCCGAACCTGGACAGGGCAAGACCCAGTACTTC. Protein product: CASSPEPGQGKTQYF.

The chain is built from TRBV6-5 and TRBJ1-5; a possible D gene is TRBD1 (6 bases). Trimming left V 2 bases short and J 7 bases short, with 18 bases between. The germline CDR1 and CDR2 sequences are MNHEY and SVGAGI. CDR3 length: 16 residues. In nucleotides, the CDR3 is TGTGCCAGCAGTTACACCCATACAGGGAACGCGCAGCCCCAGCATTTT. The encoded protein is CASSYTHTGNAQPQHF.

CDR3 nucleotide sequence: TGTGCAGTAGGGGACACGACTTCTAACTATGGCTACACCTTC. Protein product: CAVGDTTSNYGYTF. J is TRBJ1-2 and V is TRBV7-2; tentative D call: TRBD1 (6 bases). Germline-derived CDR1 and CDR2 are SGHTA and FQGNSA. CDR3 length: 14 amino acids. Full variable domain (outside the CDR3, taken from reference TRBV7-2 and TRBJ1-2): GAGVSQSPSNKVTEKGKDVELRCDPISGHTALYWYRQSLGQGLEFLIYFQGNSAPDKSGLPSDRFSAERTGGSVSTLTIQRTQQEDSAVYLCAVGDTTSNYGYTFGSGTRLTVV.

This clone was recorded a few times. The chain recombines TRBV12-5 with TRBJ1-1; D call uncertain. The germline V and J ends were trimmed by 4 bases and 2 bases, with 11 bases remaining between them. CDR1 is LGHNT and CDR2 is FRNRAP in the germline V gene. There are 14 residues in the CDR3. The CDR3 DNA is TGTGCTAGTGGTTCTGCGGCGGGAAACACTGAAGCTTTCTTT. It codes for CASGSAAGNTEAFF.

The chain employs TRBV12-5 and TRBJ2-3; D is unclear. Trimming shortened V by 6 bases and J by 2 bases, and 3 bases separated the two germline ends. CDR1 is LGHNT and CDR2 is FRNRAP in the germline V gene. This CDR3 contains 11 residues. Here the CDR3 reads CASGTTDTQYF. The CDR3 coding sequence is TGTGCTAGTGGCACCACAGATACGCAGTATTTT.